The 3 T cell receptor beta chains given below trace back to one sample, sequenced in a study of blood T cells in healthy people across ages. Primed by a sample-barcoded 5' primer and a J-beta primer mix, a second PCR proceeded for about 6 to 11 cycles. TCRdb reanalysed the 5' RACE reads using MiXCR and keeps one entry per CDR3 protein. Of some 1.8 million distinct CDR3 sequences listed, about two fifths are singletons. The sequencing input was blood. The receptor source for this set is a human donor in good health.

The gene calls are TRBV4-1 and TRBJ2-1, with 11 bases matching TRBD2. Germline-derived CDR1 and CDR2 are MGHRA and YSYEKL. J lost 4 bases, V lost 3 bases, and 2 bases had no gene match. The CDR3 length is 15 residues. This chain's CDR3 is CASSQPSGGYNEQFF. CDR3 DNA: TGCGCCAGCAGCCAGCCTAGCGGGGGGTACAATGAGCAGTTCTTC.

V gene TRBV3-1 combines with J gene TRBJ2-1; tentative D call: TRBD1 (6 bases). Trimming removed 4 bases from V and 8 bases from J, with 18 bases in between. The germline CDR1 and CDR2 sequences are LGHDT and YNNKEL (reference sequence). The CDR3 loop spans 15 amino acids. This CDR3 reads CASSRPDSPGDEQFF. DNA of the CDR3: TGTGCCAGCAGCCGTCCCGACTCCCCAGGGGATGAGCAGTTCTTC.

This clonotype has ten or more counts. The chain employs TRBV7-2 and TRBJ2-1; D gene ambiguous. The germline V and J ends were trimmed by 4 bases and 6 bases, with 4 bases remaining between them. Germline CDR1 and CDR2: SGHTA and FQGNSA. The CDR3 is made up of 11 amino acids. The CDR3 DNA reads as TGTGCCAGCAGCTCAATCAATGAGCAGTTCTTC. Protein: CASSSINEQFF.